The clone carrying this T cell receptor (beta chain) has only one observation. Its antigen is currently unknown. The V gene's germline CDR1 is SEHNR and CDR2 FQNEAQ (reference sequence). Deletions cut 1 base from V and 4 bases from J, with 5 bases between. CDR3 size: 13 residues. The record originates from a study of long-term antiretroviral therapy in people with HIV. General study points: An increase in diversity followed ART, yet levels stayed below transplant donor controls. Clones that expanded before ART (that is, prior to treatment) dominated the repertoire at all time points. There were no data on ART adherence, viral resistance or therapy changes, a gap that limits inferences about post-ART repertoire changes.

Survey-level immunoSEQ v3.0 assays were run. Sequencing used immunoSEQ multiplex PCR; TCRdb keeps in-frame clones, though not all of them. The table lists roughly 12,000 clones, 80% to 85% of them singletons. There were no participants with HIV treated outside the United States. The TCR was taken from a man between 35 and 55 years old with HIV. The V and J genes are TRBV7-9 and TRBJ1-5; D gene unclear. Sequencing was performed on unsorted PBMCs, taken 1.2 years after starting antiretroviral therapy. CDR3 sequence: CASSLGVNQPQHF. As DNA, the CDR3 is TGTGCCAGCAGCTTAGGGGTGAATCAGCCCCAGCATTTT. Complete variable domain (other parts from reference TRBV7-9 and TRBJ1-5): DTGVSQNPRHKITKRGQNVTFRCDPISEHNRLYWYRQTLGQGPEFLTYFQNEAQLEKSRLLSDRFSAERPKGSFSTLEIQRTEQGDSAMYLCASSLGVNQPQHFGDGTRLSIL.